The text below deals with one T cell receptor beta chain. Antigen unknown. What was amplified from RNA transcripts were TCR beta CDR3 regions. First-round RT-PCR of the TCR CDR3 relied on the HTBI primer set. In TCRdb, the multiplex PCR reads were re-called with MiXCR into one record per CDR3 protein. The table lists 450,000 to 500,000 distinct CDR3 sequences, about 20% of them singletons. Inclusion characteristics of ophthalmopathy patients comprised a Clinical Activity Score of at least 3, a NOSPECS grade of at least 4, and duration under 3 months. Using approximately 10 ml of fresh peripheral blood, PBMCs were prepared. V was shortened by 0 bases and J by 4 bases, with 10 bases between the two germline ends. The CDR3 runs to 15 residues. Germline-derived CDR1 and CDR2 are SGHRS and YFSETQ. This specimen comes from a study of T cells in Graves' hyperthyroidism and ophthalmopathy. Study-level points and caveats: Model-based prediction identified ophthalmopathy a median 6.5 months prior to its onset.

V gene TRBV5-1 combines with J gene TRBJ2-2; D ambiguous. The specimen was blood. This sequence was found in a woman aged 70-85 years with Graves' ophthalmopathy. The CDR3 here is CASSLGGVSTGELFF. The CDR3 coding sequence is TGCGCCAGCAGCTTGGGTGGGGTGAGCACCGGGGAGCTGTTTTTT.